This T cell receptor beta chain was found in a study of blood T cell repertoires in COVID-19. On the study more broadly: Material from acute and convalescent COVID-19 was sourced from the United States, Italy and Spain. From T cells, B-cell-depleted T cells, or PBMCs came the material, which was cDNA or gDNA.

Libraries were prepared by immunoSEQ multiplex PCR; TCRdb keeps only in-frame clonotypes and omits some of them. This table holds 150,000 to 200,000 clones, 80% found once. Participant age was roughly 18 to 89 years, and participants resided in roughly 24 US areas. Assignments of participants to cohorts depended upon their own reported clinical history. Trimming removed 10 bases at V and 2 bases at J, with 11 bases between. The CDR3 is made up of 13 amino acids. Germline V lookup: CDR1 KGHDR, CDR2 SFDVKD. The TCR originated in a man in his forties who had recovered from COVID-19. The chain carries TRBV24-1 and TRBJ1-3; D may be TRBD1 (6 bases). Input material: PBMCs or T cells enriched from blood (not recorded which). The CDR3 loop reads CATSGTPGNTIYF. The CDR3 coding sequence is TGTGCCACGAGCGGGACACCTGGAAACACCATATATTTT.